Here is one TCR beta chain with its context. With 3 bases clipped from V and 0 bases from J, the junction kept 5 bases outside the gene matches. The CDR3 consists of 16 residues. Germline CDR1 KGHSH, CDR2 LQKENI. These data are taken from a study of T-cell reconstitution after alpha-beta-depleted transplantation in children. Preparing the TCRbeta library involved the use of unique molecular identifiers. TCRdb itself ran the PCR reads through MiXCR, one entry per CDR3 protein. The sample consists of approximately 590,000 distinct CDR3 sequences, roughly 10% of them appearing once. The receptor comes from a human donor who donated a stem cell graft to a child with acute myeloid leukemia. Here the sequenced sample was PBMCs from the stem cell graft donor, taken from the stem cell graft. The rearrangement uses TRBV18 and TRBJ1-1; TRBD1 aligns across 9 bases. CDR3 amino acids: CASSPRQGELNTEAFF. In DNA form, the CDR3 reads TGTGCCAGCTCACCGCGACAGGGGGAATTGAACACTGAAGCTTTCTTT.